A single sample gave rise to the 19 T cell receptor beta chains below, sequenced in a study of identical twins. TCRdb itself ran the 5' RACE reads through MiXCR, one entry per CDR3 protein. The table shows around 340,000 distinct CDR3 sequences, with roughly an eighth occurring only once. The sample also formed part of further work on yellow fever vaccine responses in identical twins.

The sequenced sample was CD8+ T cells sorted from blood. The receptors were gathered from a woman between 18 and 29 years old in good health.

This clonotype was found a few times. CDR3 region: CSARDTSGSFDEQFF. CDR3 DNA: TGCAGTGCTAGAGACACTAGCGGGAGTTTTGATGAGCAGTTCTTC. The chain combines TRBV20-1 with TRBJ2-1, with 11 bases aligning to TRBD2. Per germline, CDR1 DFQATT and CDR2 SNEGSKA (reference sequence). Losses at the gene ends were 0 bases for V and 8 bases for J; bases not matched to a gene: 6. The CDR3 consists of 15 residues.

This clonotype showed up just a few times. The genes are TRBV24-1 and TRBJ2-5; no clear D. CDR3 length: 14 residues. V gave up 9 bases and J gave up 0 bases, with 13 bases separating them. Germline CDR1 reads KGHDR; CDR2 reads SFDVKD. The CDR3 region is CATSVGRYQETQYF. CDR3 coding DNA: TGTGCCACCTCTGTGGGAAGATACCAAGAGACCCAGTACTTC.

Only a few counts were recorded for this clonotype. This chain uses TRBV6-5 with TRBJ2-3; no clear D gene. The CDR3 has 15 residues. V lost 2 bases, J lost 0 bases, and 9 bases lay in between. Germline V lookup: CDR1 MNHEY, CDR2 SVGAGI. The CDR3 region has the DNA TGTGCCAGCAGTTACGGCGATTTCAGCACAGATACGCAGTATTTT. Its protein is CASSYGDFSTDTQYF.

The gene calls are TRBV10-3 and TRBJ2-1; 8 bases line up with TRBD1. This CDR3 is built from 17 residues. The V segment lost 2 bases and the J segment 4 bases; nucleotides outside the gene matches: 10. The germline V gene has CDR1 ENHRY and CDR2 SYGVKD. CDR3 protein: CAISERITGGGYNEQFF. The CDR3 region has the DNA TGTGCCATCAGTGAGAGAATTACAGGGGGAGGATACAATGAGCAGTTCTTC.

The table lists this clonotype with a few counts. The CDR3 region is CASSSGLAGGMNEQFF. DNA of the CDR3: TGTGCCAGCAGCTCGGGACTAGCGGGAGGGATGAATGAGCAGTTCTTC. The V call is TRBV7-9, the J call TRBJ2-1; TRBD2 matches 16 bases. The CDR3 has 16 amino acids. V gave up 4 bases and J gave up 7 bases; unmatched junction bases: 4. CDR1 is SEHNR and CDR2 is FQNEAQ in the germline V gene (reference sequence).

The gene calls are TRBV9 and TRBJ2-3; D remains ambiguous. V was cut by 4 bases and J by 5 bases, with 11 bases left in between. CDR3 length: 13 residues. Germline assignment: CDR1 SGDLS and CDR2 YYNGEE. The CDR3 region is CASSTQWGDTQYF. CDR3 DNA sequence: TGTGCCAGCAGCACTCAGTGGGGAGATACGCAGTATTTT. Supplemented by reference TRBV9 and TRBJ2-3, the full variable domain reads DSGVTQTPKHLITATGQRVTLRCSPRSGDLSVYWYQQSLDQGLQFLIQYYNGEERAKGNILERFSAQQFPDLHSELNLSSLELGDSALYFCASSTQWGDTQYFGPGTRLTVL.

A few counts support this clonotype. The chain employs TRBV20-1 and TRBJ2-2, with unresolved D. Trimming left V 6 bases short and J 1 base short, with 9 bases between. The germline CDR1 and CDR2 sequences are DFQATT and SNEGSKA (reference sequence). The CDR3 has 13 residues. In DNA, the CDR3 is TGCAGTGCCCCGCGACGGAACACCGGGGAGCTGTTTTTT. Translating gives CSAPRRNTGELFF.

This clonotype was counted only a few times. This rearrangement joins TRBV7-6 to TRBJ1-2; D is undetermined. V lost 1 base and J lost 5, with 17 bases in between. The germline V gene encodes CDR1 SGHVS and CDR2 FNYEAQ. The CDR3 has 16 residues. This CDR3 reads CASSLGLVSAFYGYTF. The CDR3 DNA reads TGTGCCAGCAGCTTAGGTCTAGTCTCAGCTTTTTATGGCTACACCTTC. The complete variable domain, with remaining parts taken from reference TRBV7-6 and TRBJ1-2, reads GAGVSQSPRYKVTKRGQDVALRCDPISGHVSLYWYRQALGQGPEFLTYFNYEAQQDKSGLPNDRFSAERPEGSISTLTIQRTEQRDSAMYRCASSLGLVSAFYGYTFGSGTRLTVV.

This clonotype was detected only a few times. The chain joins TRBV28 to TRBJ2-3; D perhaps matches TRBD1 (6 bases). Trimming cost V 3 bases and J 6 bases, with 19 bases left between them. Germline CDR1 and CDR2: MDHEN and SYDVKM. There are 16 residues in the CDR3. In nucleotides, the CDR3 is TGTGCCAGCAGTTTCCAGCGGTGGGGGCGCAGGGATACGCAGTATTTT. It yields the protein CASSFQRWGRRDTQYF. Full variable domain (remainder filled in from reference TRBV28 and TRBJ2-3): DVKVTQSSRYLVKRTGEKVFLECVQDMDHENMFWYRQDPGLGLRLIYFSYDVKMKEKGDIPEGYSVSREKKERFSLILESASTNQTSMYLCASSFQRWGRRDTQYFGPGTRLTVL.

The rearrangement links TRBV27 to TRBJ2-1; the D gene is possibly TRBD1 (7 bases). Germline assignment: CDR1 MNHEY and CDR2 SMNVEV (reference sequence). V lost 4 bases and J 9 bases, leaving 10 bases between the germline ends. The length of the CDR3 is 12 residues. CDR3 in amino acids: CASSSQGGEQFF. CDR3 nucleotides: TGTGCCAGCAGTTCTCAGGGGGGTGAGCAGTTCTTC.

This sequence joins TRBV27 and TRBJ2-7, with 8 bases fitting TRBD1. The trim removed 2 bases at V and 6 bases at J, leaving 6 bases unmatched. Germline CDR1 reads MNHEY; CDR2 reads SMNVEV (reference sequence). The CDR3 loop spans 14 amino acids. The CDR3 here is CASSLRQGSGEQYF. The CDR3 DNA reads as TGTGCCAGCAGTTTACGACAGGGGTCGGGCGAGCAGTACTTC.

V is TRBV5-1 and J is TRBJ2-3; unclear D gene. From germline, CDR1 is SGHRS and CDR2 YFSETQ. This CDR3 contains 14 residues. V lost 0 bases, J lost 0 bases, and 5 bases lay in between. The CDR3 here is CASSLEFSTDTQYF. CDR3 coding DNA: TGCGCCAGCAGCTTGGAGTTTAGCACAGATACGCAGTATTTT. The full variable domain, completed using reference TRBV5-1 and TRBJ2-3, is KAGVTQTPRYLIKTRGQQVTLSCSPISGHRSVSWYQQTPGQGLQFLFEYFSETQRNKGNFPGRFSGRQFSNSRSEMNVSTLELGDSALYLCASSLEFSTDTQYFGPGTRLTVL.

The rearrangement joins TRBV15 to TRBJ2-1; D is uncertain. This CDR3 is 18 amino acids long. V lost 0 bases and J 8 bases, leaving 23 bases between the germline ends. The germline gives CDR1 LNHNV, CDR2 YYDKDF (reference sequence). The CDR3 DNA is TGTGCCACCAGCAGAGAAGTACGTTTGACAACCCCCTTTCATGAGCAGTTCTTC. Its protein is CATSREVRLTTPFHEQFF.

There are a few counts of this clonotype. The chain links TRBV20-1 to TRBJ2-7; D is undetermined. This CDR3 is 15 amino acids long. V lost 2 bases, J lost 2 bases, and 16 bases lay in between. CDR1 is DFQATT, CDR2 SNEGSKA, per germline (reference sequence). The CDR3 nucleotides are TGCAGTGCTAGAAAACTCGACGGTCCCCCCTACGAGCAGTACGTC. It specifies CSARKLDGPPYEQYV.

The chain combines TRBV5-5 with TRBJ2-1; TRBD2 is a possible D gene (7 bases). This CDR3 has 14 residues. Germline CDR1 reads SGHKS; CDR2 reads YYEKEE (reference sequence). Trimming cost V 1 base and J 5 bases, with 10 bases left between them. The CDR3: CASSLWEGDNEQFF. CDR3 nucleotides: TGTGCCAGCAGCTTGTGGGAGGGGGACAATGAGCAGTTCTTC.

The gene calls are TRBV2 and TRBJ2-5; a weak D match, TRBD1 (6 bases). With 3 bases removed from V and 5 bases from J, the gap between germline ends came to 16 bases. The V gene's germline CDR1 is SNHLY and CDR2 FYNNEI. The CDR3 covers 15 residues. The DNA for the CDR3 is TGTGCCAGCAGTGAGGGTCAGGGGTCTCGGGAGACCCAGTACTTC. Protein sequence: CASSEGQGSRETQYF.

This clonotype was detected ten times or more. The rearrangement uses TRBV12-3 or TRBV12-4 and TRBJ1-1; the D gene is possibly TRBD1 (5 bases). Trimming removed 5 bases from V and 1 base from J, with 20 bases in between. The CDR3 runs to 17 residues. The CDR3 is CASSPGWRTTGNTEAFF. In DNA form, the CDR3 reads TGTGCCAGCAGTCCAGGCTGGCGGACAACGGGGAACACTGAAGCTTTCTTT.

This clonotype has just a few counts. The rearrangement uses TRBV7-9 and TRBJ1-4; D perhaps matches TRBD1 (5 bases). The CDR3 extends over 15 amino acids. Germline CDR1 and CDR2: SEHNR and FQNEAQ (reference sequence). The V and J ends lost 5 bases and 4 bases respectively, with 14 bases between them. The CDR3 coding sequence is TGTGCCAGCAGCCGTACCGTACAGGTTAATGAAAAACTGTTTTTT. It codes for CASSRTVQVNEKLFF.

This clonotype was seen at least ten times. The chain carries TRBV12-3 or TRBV12-4 and TRBJ2-1; D is possibly TRBD1 (6 bases). The ends were cut back, 5 bases at V and 9 bases at J, with 11 bases in the middle. The CDR3 is made up of 12 amino acids. The CDR3 sequence: CASSPGAAEQFF. CDR3 DNA: TGTGCCAGCAGTCCAGGGGCGGCTGAGCAGTTCTTC.